Sequencing of this T cell receptor (beta chain) was carried out in a study of neoadjuvant anti-PD-1 for oral cavity cancer. Whole-study context: Before surgery, most patients got three to four biweekly 3 mg/kg nivolumab doses. Around day 43, patients without progression received a fourth nivolumab dose before surgery. Whole-study findings and limits: PBMC Gini-index clonality exceeded responders' in non-responders post-nivolumab.

CDR1 and CDR2 (germline): MNHEY, SMNVEV (reference sequence). The CDR3 contains 13 residues. Trimming cost V 6 bases and J 3 bases, with 12 bases left between them. The table came from immunoSEQ multiplex PCR; TCRdb's copy has only in-frame clones and leaves some out. The sample includes some 14,000 clones, about two thirds of them seen just once. Stage II-IVA oral cavity squamous cell carcinoma was new and untreated by systemic or radiation therapy. This clone was counted a few times. Its matching antigen is unknown. The receptor was isolated from a person aged 40 to 85 with oral cavity squamous cell carcinoma. The chain uses TRBV27 and TRBJ2-7; TRBD1 is a possible D gene (6 bases). The sequences come from PBMCs, collected before nivolumab (anti-PD-1) treatment. CDR3 bases: TGTGCCAGCAGCACGGGACACCTCTACGAGCAGTACTTC. As protein: CASSTGHLYEQYF.